This TCR beta chain emerged from a study of cytomegalovirus exposure and HLA in healthy donors. Study at large: Out of about 180 million T cells, an earlier analysis found 117 million unique TCR beta sequences in total.

Remarks on this clone: The target antigen is unknown.

The PCR contained 60 Vbeta and 13 Jbeta primers. Only in-frame clones appear in the TCRdb table, and some are missing; sequencing was by immunoSEQ multiplex PCR. The sample has around 150,000 clones; approximately 90% are singletons. This CDR3 spans 15 amino acids. V dropped 5 bases and J dropped 0; count of bases not matched to a gene: 5. Per germline, CDR1 SGHAT and CDR2 FQDESV (reference sequence). General study findings and limits: Relative to equally common others, HLA-associated TCR beta chains showed greater clonal expansion in a later analysis. Productive rates of about 90% or about 30% were seen for most TCR beta V segments in an earlier analysis. Some TCR beta chains (approximately 180 of them) were listed as cytomegalovirus-associated.

The receptor was isolated from a woman aged 25 to 39 in good health and CMV-seronegative. The material sequenced was PBMCs. The gene calls are TRBV11-1 and TRBJ1-1; 8 nucleotides agree with TRBD1. This CDR3 reads CASSLRQGMNTEAFF. The CDR3 region has the DNA TGTGCCAGCAGCCTACGACAGGGGATGAACACTGAAGCTTTCTTT.